This T cell receptor (beta chain) was captured by sequencing in a study of metastatic and nonmetastatic thyroid tumors. Study-level information: For malignant and benign thyroid patients, tumor or nodule tissue and blood were the sources whose repertoires were compared.

In the study's own analysis: Built for papillary thyroid cancer, a distant-metastasis classifier drew on CDR3 differences across clinicopathological groups. From the PCR reads, TCRdb re-called clones with MiXCR. For this entry, the V and J calls and clone size follow TCRdb and not the study's own pipeline. This sample has 30,000 to 35,000 clones, with about 15% found just once. Not a single patient had been given any form of treatment at any point before undergoing thyroid surgery. On this clone itself: At one end, the junction sequence differs from germline, possibly due to a read error. Other nucleotide sequences in the sample specify the same CDR3.

The CDR3 consists of 15 residues. Germline CDR1 is SGDLS and CDR2 is YYNGEE. The chain employs TRBV9 and TRBJ2-2, with D hard to call. Input material: blood. The TCR originated in a male donor with papillary thyroid cancer or a benign thyroid nodule (not recorded which). Some clones in this sample may be carry-over from other donors' samples. The CDR3 DNA is TGTGCCAGCACCCGGACGGTCGCGAACACCGGTGAGCTGTTTTTT. Translation gives CASTRTVANTGELFF. The full variable domain, with the rest looked up from reference TRBV9 and TRBJ2-2, is DSGVTQTPKHLITATGQRVTLRCSPRSGDLSVYWYQQSLDQGLQFLIQYYNGEERAKGNILERFSAQQFPDLHSELNLSSLELGDSALYFCASTRTVANTGELFFGEGSRLTVL.